This is a list of T cell receptor beta chains from one sample in a study of STAT3 mutations in large granular lymphocyte leukemia. Only in-frame clones appear in the TCRdb table, and some are missing; sequencing was by immunoSEQ multiplex PCR. The table lists thousands of clones, more than 90% of them singletons. The sequenced material came from peripheral blood mononuclear cells. The origin of the receptors is a man between 60 and 75 years old with T-cell large granular lymphocyte leukemia. Some clones in this sample may be carry-over from other donors' samples. CDR3s include the opening cysteine and the closing phenylalanine or tryptophan. The order of the fields is J gene, CDR3 length, clone size, V gene, D gene, CDR3 protein, CDR3 DNA. D genes are given only for firm matches. Size is stated for part of the rows, as once, few or many counts, or as a class when the clone is expanded.

TRBJ2-5 13 once TRBV19 TRBD1 CASSRDREETQYF TGTGCCAGTAGTAGGGACAGGGAAGAGACCCAGTACTTC
TRBJ1-6 16 NA TRBV5-1 TRBD1 CASSPQGSSYNSPLHF TGCGCCAGCAGCCCACAGGGGAGCTCCTATAATTCACCCCTCCACTTT
TRBJ1-3 15 NA TRBV7-2 TRBD1 CASSSRQGAGNTIYF TGTGCCAGCAGCTCCAGACAGGGCGCGGGAAACACCATATATTTT
TRBJ2-3 13 NA TRBV4-2 NA CASSQPPWDTQYF TGTGCCAGCAGCCAACCCCCCTGGGATACGCAGTATTTT
TRBJ2-3 16 NA TRBV7-9 TRBD2 CASSLQLAGVTDTQYF TGTGCCAGCAGCCTTCAACTAGCGGGAGTTACAGATACGCAGTATTTT
TRBJ1-5 14 once TRBV5-6 NA CASSYDRIEQPQHF TGTGCCAGCAGCTACGACAGGATCGAGCAGCCCCAGCATTTT
TRBJ2-5 15 NA TRBV5-8 TRBD1 CASSPRGRNQETQYF TGTGCCAGCAGCCCCAGGGGGCGAAACCAAGAGACCCAGTACTTC
TRBJ1-1 15 NA TRBV28 TRBD1 CASRPSDRVSTEAFF TGTGCCAGCAGACCCAGCGACAGGGTGTCCACTGAAGCTTTCTTT
TRBJ2-7 20 NA TRBV18 TRBD2 CASSPPVKGRTSGFSYEQYF TGTGCCAGCTCACCACCGGTAAAGGGACGGACTAGCGGGTTCTCCTACGAGCAGTACTTC
TRBJ2-2 14 NA TRBV29-1 NA CSVEDGVGPGELFF TGCAGCGTTGAAGATGGGGTCGGCCCCGGGGAGCTGTTTTTT
TRBJ1-1 15 once TRBV18 TRBD1 CASSQPGQGETEAFF TGTGCCAGCTCACAACCGGGACAGGGGGAGACTGAAGCTTTCTTT
TRBJ2-7 14 NA TRBV6-5 NA CASSYSFTVHEQYF TGTGCCAGCAGTTACTCGTTTACAGTACACGAGCAGTACTTC
TRBJ1-2 16 NA TRBV9 NA CASAVGMSSSNYGYTF TGTGCCAGCGCAGTGGGAATGAGCTCCTCTAACTATGGCTACACCTTC
TRBJ2-1 15 NA TRBV11-2 TRBD2 CASSQRVQGGDEQFF TGTGCCAGCAGCCAGAGGGTCCAGGGAGGGGATGAGCAGTTCTTC
TRBJ1-1 14 once TRBV29-1 TRBD1 CSASGTALNTEAFF TGCAGCGCGTCCGGGACAGCCCTGAACACTGAAGCTTTCTTT
TRBJ2-1 16 NA TRBV18 NA CASSPPGEVYNNEQFF TGTGCCAGCTCACCGCCAGGGGAGGTTTATAACAATGAGCAGTTCTTC
TRBJ2-7 12 NA TRBV18 NA CASSPRAAEQYF TGTGCCAGCTCACCACGCGCAGCCGAGCAGTACTTC
TRBJ2-7 15 NA TRBV5-4 NA CASSSRSGATYEQYF TGTGCCAGCAGCTCACGTAGCGGAGCTACCTACGAGCAGTACTTC
TRBJ1-1 15 NA TRBV2 NA CASSGPRQGNTEAFF TGTGCCAGCAGTGGTCCACGGCAGGGTAACACTGAAGCTTTCTTT
TRBJ2-2 17 once TRBV18 NA CASSLVGSGPNTGELFF TGTGCCAGCTCACTGGTTGGATCGGGCCCGAACACCGGGGAGCTGTTTTTT
TRBJ1-2 15 NA TRBV30 NA CASSEVSRGAYGYTF TGTGCCTCTTCGGAGGTCTCCCGGGGGGCCTATGGCTACACCTTC
TRBJ1-2 11 NA TRBV19 NA CASRTGRGYTF TGTGCCAGCAGGACTGGTCGGGGCTACACCTTC
TRBJ2-6 15 NA TRBV11-3 NA CASSLAGSGANVLTF TGTGCCAGCAGCTTAGCGGGATCTGGGGCCAACGTCCTGACTTTC
TRBJ1-1 13 once TRBV18 NA CASSPWAETEAFF TGTGCCAGCTCACCTTGGGCGGAAACTGAAGCTTTCTTT
TRBJ2-6 15 NA TRBV2 NA CASSEWGAGANVLTF TGTGCCAGCAGTGAGTGGGGGGCTGGGGCCAACGTCCTGACTTTC
TRBJ1-2 15 NA TRBV7-9 TRBD1 CASSKGQGEYYGYTF TGTGCCAGCTCTAAGGGACAGGGGGAGTACTATGGCTACACCTTC
TRBJ2-1 14 NA TRBV18 NA CASLGDISYNEQFF TGTGCCAGCCTCGGGGACATCTCCTACAATGAGCAGTTCTTC
TRBJ2-7 13 NA TRBV5-1 NA CASSLASTYEQYF TGCGCCAGCAGCCTCGCGTCGACCTACGAGCAGTACTTC
TRBJ1-1 15 NA TRBV14 NA CASSQGAGRNTEAFF TGTGCCAGCAGCCAAGGGGCTGGCAGGAACACTGAAGCTTTCTTT
TRBJ1-5 17 NA TRBV30 NA CAWSPGSGLRLNQPQHF TGTGCCTGGAGTCCCGGCTCAGGGCTCCGCCTCAATCAGCCCCAGCATTTT
TRBJ2-7 12 NA TRBV28 NA CASSRTIYEQYF TGTGCCAGCAGCCGTACTATTTACGAGCAGTACTTC
TRBJ2-1 15 NA TRBV5-6 NA CASSLLRVTYNEQFF TGTGCCAGCAGCTTGCTCCGGGTAACGTACAATGAGCAGTTCTTC
TRBJ1-5 13 NA TRBV18 NA CASSPEQFQPQHF TGTGCCAGCTCACCAGAGCAGTTTCAGCCCCAGCATTTT
TRBJ1-1 12 NA TRBV5-1 TRBD1 CARRQGNTEAFF TGCGCCAGGCGACAGGGAAACACTGAAGCTTTCTTT
TRBJ1-2 18 NA TRBV27 NA CASTLTQEREGSNYGYTF TGTGCCAGCACCCTTACCCAGGAAAGAGAGGGGTCTAACTATGGCTACACCTTC
TRBJ1-2 13 once TRBV6-5 NA CASSSPVGDDYTF TGTGCCAGCAGTTCCCCCGTCGGGGACGACTACACCTTC
TRBJ2-1 18 NA TRBV14 TRBD2 CASSQGPTSGGPYNEQFF TGTGCCAGCAGCCAAGGGCCGACTAGCGGGGGGCCTTACAATGAGCAGTTCTTC
TRBJ2-5 17 NA TRBV4-3 TRBD2 CASSQDLRGDGTETQYF TGCGCCAGCAGCCAAGATCTTCGGGGGGACGGGACAGAGACCCAGTACTTC
TRBJ1-2 15 NA TRBV29-1 NA CSVEKESHGAYGYTF TGCAGCGTTGAAAAGGAGTCCCACGGGGCCTATGGCTACACCTTC
TRBJ1-3 16 NA TRBV5-1 NA CASSLGGQARMNTIYF TGCGCCAGCAGCTTGGGGGGGCAGGCGAGGATGAACACCATATATTTT
TRBJ2-7 14 NA TRBV9 NA CASGLGATPYEQYF TGTGCCAGCGGTCTCGGGGCGACCCCCTACGAGCAGTACTTC
TRBJ1-2 11 NA TRBV20-1 TRBD1 CSGTGSYGYTF TGCAGTGGGACAGGGAGCTATGGCTACACCTTC
TRBJ1-2 13 NA TRBV29-1 NA CSVEMVGAGGYTF TGCAGCGTTGAAATGGTAGGGGCGGGTGGCTACACCTTC
TRBJ2-2 12 medium-sized TRBV6-1 NA CASSQRPGELFF TGTGCCAGCAGTCAAAGACCCGGGGAGCTGTTTTTT
TRBJ1-4 15 NA TRBV5-6 TRBD1 CASSFGDSKGEKLFF TGTGCCAGCAGCTTCGGGGACAGCAAGGGGGAAAAACTGTTTTTT
TRBJ2-6 16 once TRBV5-1 NA CASSLIESSGANVLTF TGCGCCAGCAGCTTGATCGAAAGCTCTGGGGCCAACGTCCTGACTTTC
TRBJ1-1 15 NA TRBV11-3 NA CASSLTWTENTEAFF TGTGCCAGCAGCTTAACCTGGACAGAGAACACTGAAGCTTTCTTT
TRBJ2-7 14 NA TRBV5-1 TRBD2 CASSLSGTYYEQYF TGCGCCAGCAGCCTTAGCGGGACTTACTACGAGCAGTACTTC
TRBJ2-7 14 few TRBV9 NA CASSAPGLSHEQYF TGTGCCAGCAGCGCACCGGGACTTAGCCACGAGCAGTACTTC
TRBJ2-5 15 NA TRBV4-1 TRBD1 CASSQGPGGGGTQYF TGCGCCAGCAGCCAAGGGCCAGGGGGCGGAGGGACCCAGTACTTC
TRBJ2-7 15 NA TRBV27 NA CASSLSGTPRGEQYF TGTGCCAGCAGTTTATCCGGGACCCCTAGGGGCGAGCAGTACTTC